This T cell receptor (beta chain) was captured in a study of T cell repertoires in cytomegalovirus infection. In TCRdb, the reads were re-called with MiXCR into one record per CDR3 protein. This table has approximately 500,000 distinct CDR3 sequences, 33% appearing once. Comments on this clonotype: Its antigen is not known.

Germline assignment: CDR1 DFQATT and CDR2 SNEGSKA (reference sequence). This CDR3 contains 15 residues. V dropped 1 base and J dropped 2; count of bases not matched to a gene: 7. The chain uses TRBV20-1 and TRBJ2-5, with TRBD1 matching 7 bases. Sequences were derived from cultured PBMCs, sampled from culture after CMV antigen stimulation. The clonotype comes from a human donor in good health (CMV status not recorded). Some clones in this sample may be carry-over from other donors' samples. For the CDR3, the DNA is TGCAGTGCTAGAGGTCACAGGGGACGACAAGAGACCCAGTACTTC. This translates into CSARGHRGRQETQYF.